The clone carrying this T cell receptor beta chain came up many times. Its antigen is currently unknown. To make TCR beta libraries, researchers used iRepertoire HTBI primers and Arm-PCR of CDR3 regions. TCRdb reprocessed the multiplex PCR reads via MiXCR and lists one record per CDR3 protein. Here the sample spans 400,000 to 550,000 distinct CDR3 sequences, under 15% being singletons. The entry originates in a study of regulatory T cells in long-lasting Graves disease. Germline-derived CDR1 and CDR2 are SEHNR and FQNEAQ (reference sequence). This CDR3 comprises 16 residues. V shed 3 bases, J shed 4 bases, and the junction held 4 bases outside the gene matches. The sample's time point: newly diagnosed GD, antithyroid drugs for less than 3 months. PBMC-derived RNA was used for the TCR library. Study-wide results and limits: TRBV28 was favored in persistent disease, as were TRBJ1-2 and TRBJ2-5.

Separately, the same data were catalogued under a study of T cells in Graves' hyperthyroidism and ophthalmopathy. As that report states: A set of HTBI primers served as the primers for a first-round RT-PCR of the TCR CDR3.

The material was peripheral blood mononuclear cells (PBMCs), obtained at new diagnosis, from a patient treated with antithyroid drugs. This chain connects TRBV7-9 to TRBJ2-5; 14 positions agree with TRBD2. This TCR was sampled from a woman in her 30s with Graves disease. The CDR3 sequence: CASSFPGLAGVETQYF. For the CDR3, the DNA is TGTGCCAGCAGCTTTCCGGGACTAGCGGGGGTAGAGACCCAGTACTTC.